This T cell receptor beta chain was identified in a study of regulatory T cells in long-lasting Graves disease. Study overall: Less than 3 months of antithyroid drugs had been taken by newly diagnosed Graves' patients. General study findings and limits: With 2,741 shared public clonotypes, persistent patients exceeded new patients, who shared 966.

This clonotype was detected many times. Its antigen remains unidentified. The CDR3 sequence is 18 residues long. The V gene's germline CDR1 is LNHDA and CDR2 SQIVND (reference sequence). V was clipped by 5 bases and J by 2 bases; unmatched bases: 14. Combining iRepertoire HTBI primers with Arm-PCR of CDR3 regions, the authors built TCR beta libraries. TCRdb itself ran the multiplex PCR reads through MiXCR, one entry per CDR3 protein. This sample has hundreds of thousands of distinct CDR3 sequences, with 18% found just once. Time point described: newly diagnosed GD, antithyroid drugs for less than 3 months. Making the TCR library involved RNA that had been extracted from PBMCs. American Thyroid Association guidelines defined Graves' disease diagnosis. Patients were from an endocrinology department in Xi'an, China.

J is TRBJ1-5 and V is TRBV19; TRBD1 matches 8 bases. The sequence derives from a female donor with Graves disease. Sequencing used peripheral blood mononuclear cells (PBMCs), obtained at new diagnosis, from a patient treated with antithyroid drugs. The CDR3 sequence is CASSPPGGHAGGNQPQHF. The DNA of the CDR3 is TGTGCCAGTAGTCCGCCAGGGGGCCACGCGGGAGGCAATCAGCCCCAGCATTTT.